This record looks at one T cell receptor beta chain sequence and its context. These data belong to a study of cytomegalovirus exposure and HLA in healthy donors. With 60 Vbeta and 13 Jbeta primers, the PCR was carried out. Measured with immunoSEQ multiplex PCR; TCRdb has only the in-frame clones, and not every one. The sample holds 150,000 to 180,000 clones, 70% to 80% seen once. The source material was PBMCs. The receptor was isolated from a man aged 30 to 45 in good health and CMV-seropositive.

The CDR3 region has the DNA TGTGCCAGCTCACCACCTCAGGGGTCAAACACTGAAGCTTTCTTT. Amino acid sequence: CASSPPQGSNTEAFF. This chain joins TRBV18 and TRBJ1-1; possible D gene TRBD1, 6 bases. Deletions cut 0 bases from V and 2 bases from J, with 10 bases between. The CDR3 runs to 15 residues. The germline V gene encodes CDR1 KGHSH and CDR2 LQKENI.